Listed here are 19 T cell receptor beta chains from one sample, sequenced in a study of blood T cell repertoires in COVID-19. Profiling relied on immunoSEQ multiplex PCR, and the TCRdb table lists in-frame clones only, not all of them. The sample lists some 240,000 clones, around 80% occurring once. The sample comprised peripheral blood. The receptors shown here come from a woman aged 70-85 years with acute or convalescent COVID-19.

The V call is TRBV6-6, the J call TRBJ1-1; 12 bases match TRBD1. The V segment lost 6 bases and the J segment 4 bases; nucleotides outside the gene matches: 15. The CDR3 is 18 amino acids. CDR1 and CDR2 (germline): MNHNY, SVGAGI (reference sequence). For the CDR3, the DNA is TGTGCCAGCAGCCGAGATCCGGGACAGGGGGCTGGAGGCACTGAAGCTTTCTTT. Protein sequence: CASSRDPGQGAGGTEAFF.

This clone showed up many times. The genes are TRBV6-5 and TRBJ2-1; 8 bases match TRBD1. V lost 5 bases, J lost 4 bases, and 4 bases stayed unmatched. The germline gives CDR1 MNHEY, CDR2 SVGAGI. The CDR3 has 14 residues. CDR3 sequence (DNA): TGTGCCAGCAGTATACAGGGGGGTTACAATGAGCAGTTCTTC. Encoded protein: CASSIQGGYNEQFF.

This clone has only one observation. The chain combines TRBV19 with TRBJ1-2, with TRBD1 as a possible D gene (5 bases). The CDR3 loop spans 10 amino acids. The V gene lost 8 bases and the J gene lost 10 bases, with 11 bases spanning the gap. In germline, CDR1 is LNHDA, CDR2 SQIVND (reference sequence). CDR3 bases: TGTGCCAGTGGCAGGGTGACCTACACCTTC. This encodes CASGRVTYTF.

The chain couples TRBV5-1 to TRBJ1-2, with D hard to call. In germline, CDR1 is SGHRS, CDR2 YFSETQ. V was pared by 0 bases and J by 5 bases, with 11 bases between. The length of the CDR3 is 14 residues. CDR3 sequence (DNA): TGCGCCAGCAGCTTGGAGAGGGCCGGGTATGGCTACACCTTC. This gives the protein CASSLERAGYGYTF.

This clone was counted only a few times. The chain carries TRBV7-2 and TRBJ1-1, with 8 bases lining up with TRBD1. Germline lookup yields CDR1 SGHTA and CDR2 FQGNSA. The V segment lost 5 bases and the J segment 5 bases; nucleotides outside the gene matches: 7. The CDR3 spans 14 residues. The CDR3 sequence: CASSEGQGFTEAFF. The CDR3, as DNA: TGTGCCAGCAGCGAAGGACAGGGCTTTACTGAAGCTTTCTTT. The full variable domain, its missing parts supplied by reference TRBV7-2 and TRBJ1-1, is GAGVSQSPSNKVTEKGKDVELRCDPISGHTALYWYRQSLGQGLEFLIYFQGNSAPDKSGLPSDRFSAERTGGSVSTLTIQRTQQEDSAVYLCASSEGQGFTEAFFGQGTRLTVV.

The chain has TRBV29-1 and TRBJ1-2, with TRBD1 matching 9 bases. The ends lost 3 bases at V and 8 bases at J; junction bases unmatched: 7. Germline CDR1 and CDR2: SQVTM and ANQGSEA. The CDR3 is 13 amino acids. As DNA, the CDR3 is TGCAGCGTTGAGAGGGACAGGGCAGGCGGCTACACCTTC. The encoded protein is CSVERDRAGGYTF.

Only a few counts were recorded for this clone. The V and J genes are TRBV2 and TRBJ1-6; D is undetermined. The CDR3 has 15 residues. Trimming pared 6 bases from V and 8 bases from J, leaving 17 bases between. The germline V gene encodes CDR1 SNHLY and CDR2 FYNNEI. The CDR3 sequence is CASRKAVLGYSPLHF. The CDR3 bases are TGTGCCAGCAGGAAAGCGGTCTTGGGATATTCACCCCTCCACTTT.

In this sample, this clone turned up a few times. The chain uses TRBV29-1 and TRBJ1-2; weak D call: TRBD1 (6 bases). Trimming removed 2 bases from V and 5 bases from J, with 9 bases in between. CDR3 length: 12 residues. Germline CDR1 reads SQVTM; CDR2 reads ANQGSEA. The CDR3 bases are TGCAGCGTTGAATCTGGACAGTATGGCTACACCTTC. This encodes CSVESGQYGYTF. Supplemented by reference TRBV29-1 and TRBJ1-2, the full variable domain reads SAVISQKPSRDICQRGTSLTIQCQVDSQVTMMFWYRQQPGQSLTLIATANQGSEATYESGFVIDKFPISRPNLTFSTLTVSNMSPEDSSIYLCSVESGQYGYTFGSGTRLTVV.

V and J are TRBV6-2 or TRBV6-3 and TRBJ2-5; D is possibly TRBD1 (7 bases). The CDR3 is 18 residues long. Germline V gene lookup returns CDR1 MNHEY and CDR2 SVGEGT. The V end was cut by 5 bases, the J end by 6 bases, with 28 bases between. The chain's CDR3 is CASSQTQGGTKVGKTQYF. CDR3 bases: TGTGCCAGCAGTCAGACCCAGGGGGGTACCAAAGTTGGGAAGACCCAGTACTTC.

This rearrangement joins TRBV27 to TRBJ1-6; D ambiguous. Trimming shortened V by 5 bases and J by 6 bases, and 17 bases separated the two germline ends. CDR3 size: 16 residues. The germline V gene has CDR1 MNHEY and CDR2 SMNVEV (reference sequence). CDR3 loop: CASSRDFRHPNSPLHF. In DNA, the CDR3 is TGTGCCAGCAGTCGAGATTTTCGACACCCTAATTCACCCCTCCACTTT.

The CDR3 region has the DNA TGCGCCAGCAGCTTCGGGACTAGCGGGGGGAAGGATACGCAGTATTTT. Translation gives CASSFGTSGGKDTQYF. V usage is TRBV5-1 and J usage is TRBJ2-3; 15 nucleotides align to TRBD2. After removal of 2 bases from V and 6 bases from J, the junction contained 4 bases not matched to a gene. Germline CDR1 is SGHRS and CDR2 is YFSETQ. This CDR3 contains 16 residues.

J is TRBJ2-5 and V is TRBV9; 8 nucleotides align to TRBD1. This CDR3 comprises 15 residues. With V trimmed by 4 bases and J by 3 bases, 8 bases remained unmatched. Per germline, CDR1 SGDLS and CDR2 YYNGEE. Here the CDR3 reads CASSRTPTGEETQYF. Here the CDR3 DNA reads TGTGCCAGCAGCCGAACCCCGACAGGGGAAGAGACCCAGTACTTC.

V is TRBV6-1 and J is TRBJ2-3, with TRBD2 identical over 9 bases. Germline assignment: CDR1 MNHNS and CDR2 SASEGT. With V trimmed by 2 bases and J by 6 bases, 12 bases remained unmatched. There are 17 residues in the CDR3. The CDR3 loop is CASSENPLAGSGDTQYF. CDR3 nucleotides: TGTGCCAGCAGTGAAAATCCCCTAGCGGGGTCAGGGGATACGCAGTATTTT.

The chain recombines TRBV14 with TRBJ1-6, with D unresolved. CDR1 is SGHDN and CDR2 is FVKESK in the germline V gene. The CDR3 is 12 residues long. The V end was cut by 7 bases, the J end by 10 bases, with 11 bases between. The CDR3 nucleotides read TGTGCCAGCAACCTGGGAGGCTCACCCCTCCACTTT. It codes for CASNLGGSPLHF.

The V and J genes are TRBV27 and TRBJ1-5; 7 bases align to TRBD1. The CDR3 length is 12 residues. Germline CDR1 and CDR2: MNHEY and SMNVEV (reference sequence). Trimming cost V 6 bases and J 7 bases; bases outside gene matches: 3. The CDR3 DNA follows: TGTGCCAGCAGGACAGGGTACCAGCCCCAGCATTTT. Translation gives CASRTGYQPQHF.

The chain couples TRBV6-2 or TRBV6-3 to TRBJ1-5; maybe TRBD1 (6 bases). The CDR3 runs to 14 residues. Between the trimmed V and J ends, which lost 1 base and 3 bases, there was a span of 7 bases. Germline V lookup: CDR1 MNHEY, CDR2 SVGEGT. DNA for the CDR3: TGTGCCAGCAGTTACTTGGGGGCCAATCAGCCCCAGCATTTT. Its protein is CASSYLGANQPQHF.

The rearrangement links TRBV20-1 to TRBJ1-4; the D is unclear. Trimming cost V 3 bases and J 7 bases, with 15 bases left between them. Germline V gives CDR1 DFQATT, CDR2 SNEGSKA (reference sequence). The CDR3 runs 14 residues. Here the CDR3 reads CSASLGNVGEKLFF. CDR3 sequence (DNA): TGCAGTGCTAGTCTCGGGAATGTAGGTGAAAAACTGTTTTTT.

This clone was counted only a few times. The chain links TRBV6-5 to TRBJ1-1, with TRBD1 as a possible D gene (5 bases). This CDR3 region has 15 residues. The V gene lost 7 bases and the J gene lost 4 bases, with 19 bases spanning the gap. Germline V gene data show CDR1 as MNHEY and CDR2 as SVGAGI. CDR3 sequence: CASTQAGGGLTEAFF. The DNA of the CDR3 is TGTGCCAGCACCCAAGCTGGGGGAGGTCTCACTGAAGCTTTCTTT.

V is TRBV24-1 and J is TRBJ2-1; the D is unclear. The V and J ends lost 5 bases and 7 bases respectively, with 5 bases between them. The CDR3 length is 11 residues. CDR1 and CDR2 from the germline V gene are KGHDR and SFDVKD. CDR3 in DNA: TGTGCCACCAGTGTGACTAATGAGCAGTTCTTC. Protein sequence: CATSVTNEQFF.